This T cell receptor (beta chain) is drawn from a study of identical twins. Whole-study findings and limits: Carriage of fewer insertions was seen in abundant cord blood beta clonotypes, whereas memory repertoires showed none. A partial confounding effect on zero-insertion analyses could come from invariant MAIT and iNKT cells.

MiXCR was run by TCRdb on the 5' RACE reads, yielding one entry per CDR3 protein. The sample yields 200,000 to 250,000 distinct CDR3 sequences, roughly 10% seen once. About this clonotype: What it binds is not known.

The trim removed 3 bases at V and 2 bases at J, leaving 7 bases unmatched. The germline gives CDR1 DFQATT, CDR2 SNEGSKA (reference sequence). This CDR3 has 15 residues. The sample was memory T cells sorted from blood. The source is a man aged 45-65 years in good health. The J gene is TRBJ1-1, the V gene TRBV20-1; 9 bases fit TRBD1. The CDR3 is CSASLPGQGNTEAFF. The CDR3, as DNA: TGCAGTGCTAGTCTCCCGGGACAGGGCAACACTGAAGCTTTCTTT.